These T cell receptor beta chains were read from a single sample in a study of identical twins. TCRdb re-called the 5' RACE reads with MiXCR, one entry per CDR3 protein. The data contain about 250,000 distinct CDR3 sequences, approximately 8.3% of them singletons. These data also featured in a second study, about yellow fever vaccine responses in identical twins.

The sequencing input was CD8+ T cells sorted from blood. The receptors derive from a woman aged 18-30 years in good health. CDR3s include the opening cysteine and the closing phenylalanine or tryptophan. The D gene is left open where the match is weak. The size field is filled for only some rows; it gives once, few, many or a size class.

many,TRBV14,NA,13,TRBJ2-7,TGTGCCAGCAGCCAAGATCGGCGGCGCGAGCAGTACTTC,CASSQDRRREQYF
many,TRBV10-3,NA,13,TRBJ2-1,TGTGCCATCAGTGAGCCTGACTTCTACCGCCAGTTCTTC,CAISEPDFYRQFF
many,TRBV4-3,NA,15,TRBJ2-1,TGCGCCAGCAGCCAAGACCCCCTGGGGGCCAATGAGCAGTTCTTC,CASSQDPLGANEQFF
NA,TRBV5-8,NA,13,TRBJ2-2,TGTGCCAGCAGCTTGAAAAGGGGCGGGGAGCTGTTTTTT,CASSLKRGGELFF
few,TRBV28,NA,14,TRBJ1-4,TGTGCCAGCAGTGCGACAGTCGAGGGGGAAAAACTGTTTTTT,CASSATVEGEKLFF
many,TRBV28,TRBD1,16,TRBJ2-3,TGTGCCAGCAGCACAAGACAGGGTGGTTTAACAGATACGCAGTATTTT,CASSTRQGGLTDTQYF
many,TRBV3-1,NA,17,TRBJ2-1,TGTGCCAGCAGCCAAGCTGGCGGGCTCCCAGAGGGCTATGAGCAGTTCTTC,CASSQAGGLPEGYEQFF
NA,TRBV6-2/TRBV6-3,NA,11,TRBJ2-1,TGTGCCACCCAGGGGGGCGTGGGGCAGTTCTTC,CATQGGVGQFF
few,TRBV4-3,NA,14,TRBJ1-1,TGCGCCAGCAGCCAACAGGGGCCGGGCACTGAAGCTTTCTTT,CASSQQGPGTEAFF
NA,TRBV6-2/TRBV6-3,NA,12,TRBJ2-2,TGTGCCAGCAGCAGGGGAGCCGGGGAGCTGTTTTTT,CASSRGAGELFF
NA,TRBV6-1,NA,14,TRBJ2-7,TGTGCCAGCAGTCCTACTAGCTCCCACTACGAGCAGTACTTC,CASSPTSSHYEQYF
NA,TRBV7-9,NA,12,TRBJ2-2,TGTGCCAGCACCCGGCTGCCCGGGGAGCTGTTTTTT,CASTRLPGELFF
NA,TRBV7-8,NA,13,TRBJ2-1,TGTGCCAGCAGCCATACTAGCCTCAATGAGCAGTTCTTC,CASSHTSLNEQFF
NA,TRBV6-2/TRBV6-3,TRBD1,14,TRBJ1-1,TGTGCCAGCAGGGGACAGGGGACGAACACTGAAGCTTTCTTT,CASRGQGTNTEAFF
few,TRBV7-9,TRBD1,14,TRBJ2-7,TGTGCCAGCAGCTTAAGGGACAGGCCCAACGAGCAGTACTTC,CASSLRDRPNEQYF
many,TRBV4-3,NA,20,TRBJ2-1,TGCGCCAGCAGCCCCCTTGTATTCGGGGGAGATACTAGCTCCTACAATGAGCAGTTCTTC,CASSPLVFGGDTSSYNEQFF
once,TRBV29-1,NA,11,TRBJ2-1,TGCAGCGTTGACGTTTGGAGCGAGCAGTTCTTC,CSVDVWSEQFF
few,TRBV19,NA,12,TRBJ2-7,TGTGCCAGTATGGGGAGCGGCTACGAGCAGTACTTC,CASMGSGYEQYF
many,TRBV29-1,NA,13,TRBJ2-1,TGCAGCGCTATCCGACGGGACTACAATGAGCAGTTCTTC,CSAIRRDYNEQFF
NA,TRBV3-1,NA,15,TRBJ2-5,TGTGCCAGCAGCCTCGGAGGGGGGGCCATCGAGACCCAGTACTTC,CASSLGGGAIETQYF
many,TRBV12-3/TRBV12-4,TRBD1,14,TRBJ2-7,TGTGCCAGCAGTTTCGGGGACAGCTCCTACGAGCAGTACTTC,CASSFGDSSYEQYF
few,TRBV7-9,TRBD2,16,TRBJ2-3,TGTGCCAGCAGCTTCTCGCGGTCGGGAGGCTCAGATACGCAGTATTTT,CASSFSRSGGSDTQYF
few,TRBV28,TRBD2,14,TRBJ2-1,TGTGCCAGCAGTAGGCGGGAGGCAGTCGATGAGCAGTTCTTC,CASSRREAVDEQFF
NA,TRBV6-1,NA,18,TRBJ2-3,TGTGCCAGCAGTGAAGTAATAAGTCTGGGGCTGGGCACAGATACGCAGTATTTT,CASSEVISLGLGTDTQYF
few,TRBV7-8,NA,14,TRBJ1-5,TGTGCCAGCAGCTTGCCACCAGGAGATCAGCCCCAGCATTTT,CASSLPPGDQPQHF
many,TRBV5-5,NA,14,TRBJ2-7,TGTGCCAGCAGCTTGCCGGACAACCTCTACGAGCAGTACTTC,CASSLPDNLYEQYF
many,TRBV7-9,NA,11,TRBJ1-1,TGTGCCAGCAGCTTAGGTAGCGGAGCTTTCTTT,CASSLGSGAFF